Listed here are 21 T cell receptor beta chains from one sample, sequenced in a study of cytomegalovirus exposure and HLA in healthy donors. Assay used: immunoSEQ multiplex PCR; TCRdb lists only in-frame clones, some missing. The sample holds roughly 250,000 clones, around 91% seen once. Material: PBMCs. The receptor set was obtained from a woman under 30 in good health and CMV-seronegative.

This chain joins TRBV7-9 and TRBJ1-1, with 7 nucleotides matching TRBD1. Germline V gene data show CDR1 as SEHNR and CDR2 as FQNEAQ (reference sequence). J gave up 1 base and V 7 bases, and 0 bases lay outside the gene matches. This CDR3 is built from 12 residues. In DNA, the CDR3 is TGTGCCAGCAACAGGGGGAACACTGAAGCTTTCTTT. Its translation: CASNRGNTEAFF.

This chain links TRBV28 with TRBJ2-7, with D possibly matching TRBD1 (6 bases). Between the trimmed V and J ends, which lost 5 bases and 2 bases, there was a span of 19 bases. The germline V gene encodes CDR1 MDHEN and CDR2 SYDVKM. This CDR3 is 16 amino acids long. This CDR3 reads CASSTPGAGVTYEQYF. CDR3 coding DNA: TGTGCCAGCAGTACCCCCGGGGCAGGGGTTACCTACGAGCAGTACTTC.

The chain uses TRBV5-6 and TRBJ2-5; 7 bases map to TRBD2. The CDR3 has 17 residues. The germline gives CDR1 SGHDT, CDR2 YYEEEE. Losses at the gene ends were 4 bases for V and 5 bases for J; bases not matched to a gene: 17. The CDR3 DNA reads TGTGCCAGCAGCGGGGTAGGCGGGGAGGGCTTTATGGAGACCCAGTACTTC. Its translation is CASSGVGGEGFMETQYF.

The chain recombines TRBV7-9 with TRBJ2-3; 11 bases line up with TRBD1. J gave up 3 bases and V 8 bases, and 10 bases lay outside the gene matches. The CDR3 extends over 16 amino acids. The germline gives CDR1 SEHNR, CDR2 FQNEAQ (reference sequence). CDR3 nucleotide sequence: TGTGCCAGCGCTTACCCGGGACAGGGGGGTACAGATACGCAGTATTTT. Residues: CASAYPGQGGTDTQYF. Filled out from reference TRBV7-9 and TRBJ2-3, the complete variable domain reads DTGVSQNPRHKITKRGQNVTFRCDPISEHNRLYWYRQTLGQGPEFLTYFQNEAQLEKSRLLSDRFSAERPKGSFSTLEIQRTEQGDSAMYLCASAYPGQGGTDTQYFGPGTRLTVL.

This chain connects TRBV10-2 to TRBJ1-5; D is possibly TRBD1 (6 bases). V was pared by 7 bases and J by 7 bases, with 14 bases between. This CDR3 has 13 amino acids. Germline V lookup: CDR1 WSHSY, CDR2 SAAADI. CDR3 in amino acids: CASTPRTDQPQHF. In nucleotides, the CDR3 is TGCGCCAGCACCCCGCGGACAGACCAGCCCCAGCATTTT.

For the CDR3, the DNA is TGTGCCAACGAAAACGGACAGGCGAACACTGAAGCTTTCTTT. Its translation is CANENGQANTEAFF. The V and J genes are TRBV7-9 and TRBJ1-1, with TRBD1 matching over 7 bases. Germline values: CDR1 SEHNR, CDR2 FQNEAQ (reference sequence). After removal of 10 bases from V and 1 base from J, the junction contained 9 bases not matched to a gene. This CDR3 comprises 14 residues.

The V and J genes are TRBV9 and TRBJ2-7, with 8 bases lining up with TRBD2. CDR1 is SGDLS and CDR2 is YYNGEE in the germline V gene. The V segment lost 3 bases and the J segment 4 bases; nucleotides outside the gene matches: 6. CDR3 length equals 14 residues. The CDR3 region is CASSGTSGRYEQYF. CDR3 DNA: TGTGCCAGCAGCGGAACTAGCGGTAGGTACGAGCAGTACTTC.

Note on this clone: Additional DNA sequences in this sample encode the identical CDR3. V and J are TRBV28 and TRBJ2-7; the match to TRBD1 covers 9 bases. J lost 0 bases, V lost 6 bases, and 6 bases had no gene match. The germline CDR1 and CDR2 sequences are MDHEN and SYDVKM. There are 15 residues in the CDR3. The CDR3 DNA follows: TGTGCCAGCAGCTACAGGGGGCGAAGCTCCTACGAGCAGTACTTC. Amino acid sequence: CASSYRGRSSYEQYF.

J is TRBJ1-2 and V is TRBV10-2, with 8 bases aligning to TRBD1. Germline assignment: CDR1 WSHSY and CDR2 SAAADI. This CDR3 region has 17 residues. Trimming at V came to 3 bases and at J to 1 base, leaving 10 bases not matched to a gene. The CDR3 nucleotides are TGCGCCAGCAGTGACACGACAGGGGACTTACTTAACTATGGCTACACCTTC. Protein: CASSDTTGDLLNYGYTF.

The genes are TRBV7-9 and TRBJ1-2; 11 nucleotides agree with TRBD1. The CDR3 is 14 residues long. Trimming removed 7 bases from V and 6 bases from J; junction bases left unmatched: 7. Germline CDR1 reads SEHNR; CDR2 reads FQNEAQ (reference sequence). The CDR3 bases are TGTGCCAGCATCAACCGGGACAGGGGGGATGGCTACACCTTC. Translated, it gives CASINRDRGDGYTF. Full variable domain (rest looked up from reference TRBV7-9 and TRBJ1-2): DTGVSQNPRHKITKRGQNVTFRCDPISEHNRLYWYRQTLGQGPEFLTYFQNEAQLEKSRLLSDRFSAERPKGSFSTLEIQRTEQGDSAMYLCASINRDRGDGYTFGSGTRLTVV.

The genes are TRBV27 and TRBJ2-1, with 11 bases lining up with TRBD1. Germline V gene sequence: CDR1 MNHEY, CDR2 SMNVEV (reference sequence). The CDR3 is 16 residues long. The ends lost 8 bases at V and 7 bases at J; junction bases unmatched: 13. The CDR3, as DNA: TGTGCCAGCGAATTATCTAAAGGACAGGGGGCGAATGAGCAGTTCTTC. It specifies CASELSKGQGANEQFF.

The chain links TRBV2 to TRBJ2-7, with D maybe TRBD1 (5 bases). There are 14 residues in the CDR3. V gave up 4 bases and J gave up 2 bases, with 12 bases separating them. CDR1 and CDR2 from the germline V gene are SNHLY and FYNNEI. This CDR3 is CASSATVYTYEQYF. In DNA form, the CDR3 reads TGTGCCAGCAGTGCGACAGTATATACCTACGAGCAGTACTTC.

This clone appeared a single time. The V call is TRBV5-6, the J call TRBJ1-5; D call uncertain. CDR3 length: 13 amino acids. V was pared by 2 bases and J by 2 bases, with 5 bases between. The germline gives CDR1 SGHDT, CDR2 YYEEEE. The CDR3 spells CASSFRGNQPQHF. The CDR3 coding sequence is TGTGCCAGCAGCTTCCGGGGCAATCAGCCCCAGCATTTT.

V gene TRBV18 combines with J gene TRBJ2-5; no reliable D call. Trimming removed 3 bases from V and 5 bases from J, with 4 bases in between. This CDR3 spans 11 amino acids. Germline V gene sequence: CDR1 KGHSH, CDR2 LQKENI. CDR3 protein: CASSPRETQYF. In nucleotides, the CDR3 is TGTGCCAGCTCACCCAGGGAGACCCAGTACTTC.

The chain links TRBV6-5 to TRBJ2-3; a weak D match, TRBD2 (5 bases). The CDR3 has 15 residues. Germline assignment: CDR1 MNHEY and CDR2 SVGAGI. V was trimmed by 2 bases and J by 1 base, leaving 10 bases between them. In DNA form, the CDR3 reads TGTGCCAGCAGTTACCTCTCCGGGGGCACAGATACGCAGTATTTT. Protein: CASSYLSGGTDTQYF.

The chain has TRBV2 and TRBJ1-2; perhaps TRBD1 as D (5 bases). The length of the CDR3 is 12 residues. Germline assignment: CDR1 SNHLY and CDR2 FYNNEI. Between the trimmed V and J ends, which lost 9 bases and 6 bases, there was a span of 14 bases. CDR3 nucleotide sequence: TGTGCCAGGGGGGGAGGTTATGATGGCTACACCTTC. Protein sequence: CARGGGYDGYTF.

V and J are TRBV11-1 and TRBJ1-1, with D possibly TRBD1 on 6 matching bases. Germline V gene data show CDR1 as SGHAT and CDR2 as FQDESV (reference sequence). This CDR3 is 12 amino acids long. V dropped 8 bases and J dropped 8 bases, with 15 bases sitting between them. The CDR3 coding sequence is TGTGCCAGCGGTGACAGGTTTGGAGAAGCTTTCTTT. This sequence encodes CASGDRFGEAFF.

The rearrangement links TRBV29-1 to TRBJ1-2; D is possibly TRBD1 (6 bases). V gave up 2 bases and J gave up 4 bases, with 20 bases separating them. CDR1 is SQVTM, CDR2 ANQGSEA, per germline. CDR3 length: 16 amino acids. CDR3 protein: CSVESYRAGEGYGYTF. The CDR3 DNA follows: TGCAGCGTTGAATCCTACCGGGCAGGGGAGGGCTATGGCTACACCTTC.

CDR3 DNA sequence: TGTGCCAGCAGCACTAGCGGGAGGAACACCGGGGAGCTGTTTTTT. Translating gives CASSTSGRNTGELFF. The V call is TRBV11-1, the J call TRBJ2-2; 11 bases are a match to TRBD2. CDR3 length: 15 amino acids. Germline V gene data show CDR1 as SGHAT and CDR2 as FQDESV (reference sequence). Trimming at V came to 5 bases and at J to 1 base, leaving 0 bases not matched to a gene.

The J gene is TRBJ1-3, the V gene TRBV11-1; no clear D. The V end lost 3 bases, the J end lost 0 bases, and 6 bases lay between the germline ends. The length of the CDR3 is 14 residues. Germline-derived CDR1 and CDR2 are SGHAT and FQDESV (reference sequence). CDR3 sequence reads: CASSFFNSGNTIYF. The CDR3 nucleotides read TGTGCCAGCAGCTTCTTTAACTCTGGAAACACCATATATTTT.

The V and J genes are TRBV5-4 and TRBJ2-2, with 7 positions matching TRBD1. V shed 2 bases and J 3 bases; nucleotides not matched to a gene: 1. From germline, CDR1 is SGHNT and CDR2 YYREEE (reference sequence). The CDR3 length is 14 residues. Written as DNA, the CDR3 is TGTGCCAGCAGCTTTCAGGGGGACACCGGGGAGCTGTTTTTT. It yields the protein CASSFQGDTGELFF.